This T cell receptor (beta chain) is drawn from a study of cytomegalovirus exposure and HLA in healthy donors. Background on the study: Earlier results showed 90 million to 120 million unique TCR beta sequences derived from approximately 170 million T cells. The Caucasian-associated ancestry cluster held around four fifths of 350 to 450 genotyped donors. Points from the study as a whole: Reports indicated that the classifier achieved high specificity and sensitivity in diagnosing cytomegalovirus status. Reports state that TCR beta sequences accurately predicted most subjects' HLA-A and HLA-B alleles.

Primers: 60 Vbeta forward and 13 Jbeta reverse. TCRdb keeps only in-frame clones here, not all; method: immunoSEQ multiplex PCR. Counted here are around 200,000 clones, over 70% occurring once; the ten biggest clones make up less than 4%. The length of the CDR3 is 15 residues. Per the germline V gene, CDR1 is SGHDN and CDR2 is FVKESK. The V and J ends lost 6 bases and 7 bases, in that order; junction bases with no gene match: 10. As to this clone: The antigen remains undetermined.

This receptor was obtained from a woman in her twenties or thirties in good health and CMV-seropositive. The sequenced sample was PBMCs. The chain uses TRBV14 and TRBJ2-2, with 8 bases matching TRBD2. The CDR3 DNA reads TGTGCCAGCAGGCCTAGCGGGCCTCAAAGCGGGGAGCTGTTTTTT. Translating it yields CASRPSGPQSGELFF.